The 25 T cell receptor beta chains given below trace back to one sample, sequenced in a study of T cells in Graves' hyperthyroidism and ophthalmopathy. TCR beta CDR3 regions were amplified from RNA transcripts. Carried out on the TCR CDR3, a first-round RT-PCR used the HTBI primer set. MiXCR, applied by TCRdb to the multiplex PCR reads, yields one record per CDR3 protein. The sample includes about 290,000 distinct CDR3 sequences, around a fifth of them seen just once. The specimen sequenced was blood. These receptors were obtained from a man aged 45-65 years with Graves' ophthalmopathy.

This clonotype was observed a few times. V is TRBV28 and J is TRBJ1-6; 7 positions match TRBD1. The germline CDR1 and CDR2 sequences are MDHEN and SYDVKM. This CDR3 is built from 15 residues. The ends lost 6 bases at V and 8 bases at J; junction bases unmatched: 10. The CDR3 loop reads CASRQGGGHDSPLHF. The CDR3 region has the DNA TGTGCCAGCAGACAGGGAGGGGGCCATGATTCACCCCTCCACTTT.

A few counts support this clonotype. CDR3: CASTTAGGIDEQYF. CDR3 nucleotide sequence: TGCGCCAGCACGACAGCGGGAGGGATCGACGAGCAGTACTTC. The chain uses TRBV5-1 and TRBJ2-7, with 10 bases fitting TRBD2. The V gene's germline CDR1 is SGHRS and CDR2 YFSETQ. Losses at the gene ends were 6 bases for V and 5 bases for J; bases not matched to a gene: 8. The CDR3 runs to 14 residues.

This clonotype was counted a single time. In nucleotides, the CDR3 is TGTGCCAGCAGCTTGACGGGGGCGGACTATGGCTACACCTTC. The encoded protein is CASSLTGADYGYTF. V and J are TRBV5-5 and TRBJ1-2; weak D call: TRBD1 (6 bases). Germline CDR1 is SGHKS and CDR2 is YYEKEE (reference sequence). V was clipped by 1 base and J by 3 bases, with 10 bases between them. The CDR3 extends over 14 amino acids.

This clonotype was detected ten times or more. The chain links TRBV5-1 to TRBJ2-3, with TRBD2 identical over 7 bases. Germline CDR1 reads SGHRS; CDR2 reads YFSETQ. V lost 5 bases and J lost 2; bases outside the gene matches: 5. The CDR3 contains 14 residues. CDR3 protein: CASRSGELTDTQYF. The CDR3 nucleotides read TGCGCCAGCAGGAGCGGGGAGCTCACAGATACGCAGTATTTT.

The V gene is TRBV27, the J gene TRBJ2-5; TRBD2 agrees at 7 bases. The V gene end was trimmed by 1 base and the J gene end by 1 base; junction bases not matched to a gene: 6. The CDR3 is 16 residues long. Germline V gene data show CDR1 as MNHEY and CDR2 as SMNVEV (reference sequence). This CDR3 reads CASSLFGGGGQETQYF. DNA for the CDR3: TGTGCCAGCAGTTTATTTGGCGGGGGTGGCCAAGAGACCCAGTACTTC.

This clonotype was seen once. J is TRBJ2-1 and V is TRBV6-2 or TRBV6-3, with D unclear. From germline, CDR1 is MNHEY and CDR2 SVGEGT. The V and J ends lost 2 bases and 9 bases respectively, with 5 bases between them. This CDR3 spans 11 amino acids. The CDR3 nucleotides read TGTGCCAGCAGTTACCGTGGTGAGCAGTTCTTC. Translation: CASSYRGEQFF.

This clonotype has at least ten counts. The CDR3 reads CASSPILLGGEQYF. For the CDR3, the DNA is TGTGCCAGCAGTCCAATCCTTTTAGGAGGCGAGCAGTACTTC. V usage is TRBV12-3 or TRBV12-4 and J usage is TRBJ2-7; D is possibly TRBD2 (5 bases). V dropped 5 bases and J dropped 6 bases, with 17 bases sitting between them. The CDR3 covers 14 residues.

This clonotype was seen ten or more times. The V and J genes are TRBV2 and TRBJ2-1, with D possibly being TRBD2 (6 bases). Trimming shortened V by 8 bases and J by 6 bases, and 32 bases separated the two germline ends. CDR1 is SNHLY and CDR2 is FYNNEI in the germline V gene. This CDR3 spans 19 amino acids. CDR3 coding DNA: TGTGCCAGCCTCGAAGGGGCAGGGCTAGGAACTGGGGGGATCAATGAGCAGTTCTTC. Its translation: CASLEGAGLGTGGINEQFF.

This rearrangement joins TRBV15 to TRBJ2-2; D is perhaps TRBD1 (6 bases). V was clipped by 5 bases and J by 6 bases, with 16 bases between them. Germline CDR1 and CDR2: LNHNV and YYDKDF (reference sequence). The CDR3 has 15 amino acids. This chain's CDR3 is CATSRYRGGSGELFF. The CDR3 nucleotides read TGTGCCACCAGCCGATACCGTGGGGGCTCCGGGGAGCTGTTTTTT.

This clonotype was counted many times. J is TRBJ2-7 and V is TRBV3-1; 10 bases are shared with TRBD2. Trimming removed 4 bases from V and 7 bases from J; junction bases left unmatched: 7. Germline CDR1 is LGHDT and CDR2 is YNNKEL (reference sequence). This CDR3 comprises 14 residues. CDR3 in amino acids: CASSRAGGPEEQYF. CDR3 in DNA: TGTGCCAGCAGCCGAGCGGGAGGGCCGGAGGAGCAGTACTTC.

This chain joins TRBV29-1 and TRBJ2-5; perhaps TRBD2 as D (5 bases). CDR3 length: 14 amino acids. Germline V CDR1 and CDR2: SQVTM, ANQGSEA. V lost 3 bases and J lost 4, with 15 bases in between. CDR3 DNA: TGCAGCGTTGATCCCGGACGCAGCGGAGAGACCCAGTACTTC. This translates into CSVDPGRSGETQYF.

The V gene is TRBV3-1, the J gene TRBJ2-7; 9 positions match TRBD2. Germline V gene sequence: CDR1 LGHDT, CDR2 YNNKEL (reference sequence). J gave up 4 bases and V 4 bases, and 11 bases lay outside the gene matches. This CDR3 comprises 16 residues. DNA for the CDR3: TGTGCCAGCAGCCCCGTCCTAAGTAGCGGGAGTTACGAGCAGTACTTC. This encodes CASSPVLSSGSYEQYF.

This clonotype has ten or more counts. The chain joins TRBV9 to TRBJ2-7; 8 bases agree with TRBD2. Germline V gene lookup returns CDR1 SGDLS and CDR2 YYNGEE. Trimming took 0 bases from V and 2 from J; bases not matched to a gene: 4. This CDR3 has 15 amino acids. The DNA of the CDR3 is TGTGCCAGCAGCGTAGAAACGGGAGGGCCCTACGAGCAGTACTTC. This encodes CASSVETGGPYEQYF.

The chain links TRBV7-8 to TRBJ2-2; TRBD2 agrees at 11 bases. Germline lookup yields CDR1 SGHVS and CDR2 FQNEAQ. The CDR3 loop spans 18 amino acids. J gave up 2 bases and V 5 bases, and 10 bases lay outside the gene matches. The CDR3 loop is CASSPSPGTSGNTGELFF. The CDR3 DNA reads TGTGCCAGCAGCCCTTCACCCGGGACTAGCGGAAACACCGGGGAGCTGTTTTTT.

The J gene is TRBJ2-2, the V gene TRBV19; 13 nucleotides line up with TRBD2. The CDR3 totals 19 residues. CDR1 and CDR2 (germline): LNHDA, SQIVND (reference sequence). The V gene end was trimmed by 11 bases and the J gene end by 0 bases; junction bases not matched to a gene: 15. DNA for the CDR3: TGTGCCTCAAGACTAGCGGGAGGCCCCATCCTCGCGAACACCGGGGAGCTGTTTTTT. Its protein is CASRLAGGPILANTGELFF.

This clonotype occurred a few times. The chain links TRBV4-2 to TRBJ2-1; 7 bases line up with TRBD1. J lost 0 bases, V lost 0 bases, and 2 bases had no gene match. The germline V gene encodes CDR1 LGHNA and CDR2 YNFKEQ. The CDR3 is 16 residues long. CDR3 residues: CASSQEQGSSYNEQFF. The CDR3 DNA sequence: TGTGCCAGCAGCCAAGAACAGGGGAGCTCCTACAATGAGCAGTTCTTC.

J is TRBJ2-3 and V is TRBV6-2 or TRBV6-3, with D perhaps TRBD2 (6 bases). The CDR3 spans 18 residues. V gave up 5 bases and J gave up 1 base, with 22 bases separating them. CDR1 and CDR2 from the germline V gene are MNHEY and SVGEGT. The CDR3 nucleotides are TGTGCCAGCAGTCCCCTGTGGAGGGGCAGCAAGGGCACAGATACGCAGTATTTT. Its translation: CASSPLWRGSKGTDTQYF.

This chain uses TRBV7-3 with TRBJ2-3; 7 nucleotides match TRBD2. Looked up from germline, CDR1 is SGHTA and CDR2 is FQGTGA. This CDR3 is 14 amino acids long. Losses at the gene ends were 3 bases for V and 5 bases for J; bases not matched to a gene: 5. The DNA for the CDR3 is TGTGCCAGCAGCTTGGGTTCTAGCGGAGATACGCAGTATTTT. Its protein product is CASSLGSSGDTQYF.

This clonotype was detected a few times. This rearrangement joins TRBV7-9 to TRBJ2-3, with D perhaps matching TRBD2 (5 bases). CDR3 size: 14 residues. CDR1 and CDR2 (germline): SEHNR, FQNEAQ (reference sequence). Trimming pared 7 bases from V and 6 bases from J, leaving 17 bases between. CDR3 nucleotides: TGTGCCAGCACCAATATAGCGTCGATGGATACGCAGTATTTT. Amino acids: CASTNIASMDTQYF.

On this clonotype itself: Since a much larger clone is just one base distant, this may be a read error. The final CDR3 position lacks the conserved phenylalanine or tryptophan, pointing to a likely read error. V and J are TRBV2 and TRBJ1-1; D not resolved. V was cut by 4 bases and J by 1 base, with 10 bases left in between. CDR3 length: 14 residues. CDR1 is SNHLY, CDR2 FYNNEI, per germline. CDR3 region: CASSVRQPNTEAFL. The CDR3, as DNA: TGTGCCAGCAGTGTGAGGCAGCCGAACACTGAAGCTTTCTTA.

This clonotype was seen many times. The rearrangement links TRBV20-1 to TRBJ2-7; 10 nucleotides match TRBD2. With 5 bases clipped from V and 6 bases from J, the junction kept 7 bases outside the gene matches. The germline V gene has CDR1 DFQATT and CDR2 SNEGSKA (reference sequence). The CDR3 has 13 residues. CDR3 residues: CSAQGAGGTEQYF. In DNA form, the CDR3 reads TGCAGTGCTCAAGGAGCGGGAGGGACCGAGCAGTACTTC.

This clonotype was seen only a few times. The chain recombines TRBV24-1 with TRBJ1-1; 7 nucleotides match TRBD1. V dropped 3 bases and J dropped 0; count of bases not matched to a gene: 6. CDR3 length: 16 amino acids. The germline gives CDR1 KGHDR, CDR2 SFDVKD. As DNA, the CDR3 is TGTGCCACCAGTGATGACAGGGTTAACATGAACACTGAAGCTTTCTTT. It translates to CATSDDRVNMNTEAFF.

This clonotype was observed a few times. CDR3 nucleotides: TGTGCCAGCAGCCGCCCCGGGACAGGGGGCGACGAGCAGTACTTC. This encodes CASSRPGTGGDEQYF. V and J are TRBV13 and TRBJ2-7, with TRBD1 matching 12 bases. V was pared by 5 bases and J by 5 bases, with 7 bases of the junction left unmatched. This CDR3 region has 15 residues. Germline CDR1 is PRHDT and CDR2 is FYEKMQ (reference sequence).

This clonotype was counted only a few times. This sequence joins TRBV16 and TRBJ2-1; weak D call: TRBD1 (6 bases). V gave up 0 bases and J gave up 0 bases, with 9 bases separating them. CDR3 size: 16 residues. Germline lookup yields CDR1 KGHSY and CDR2 FQNENV. CDR3 sequence: CASSQSQGSSYNEQFF. CDR3 DNA: TGTGCCAGCAGCCAATCCCAGGGGAGCTCCTACAATGAGCAGTTCTTC.

This clonotype was observed a handful of times. The CDR3, as DNA: TGTGCCAGCAGCCCGAATTCGGGGGGGCACAATGAGCAGTTCTTC. Its protein product is CASSPNSGGHNEQFF. V gene TRBV7-3 combines with J gene TRBJ2-1; TRBD2 agrees at 8 bases. The germline V gene encodes CDR1 SGHTA and CDR2 FQGTGA. V shed 5 bases and J 5 bases; nucleotides not matched to a gene: 8. The CDR3 has 15 amino acids.